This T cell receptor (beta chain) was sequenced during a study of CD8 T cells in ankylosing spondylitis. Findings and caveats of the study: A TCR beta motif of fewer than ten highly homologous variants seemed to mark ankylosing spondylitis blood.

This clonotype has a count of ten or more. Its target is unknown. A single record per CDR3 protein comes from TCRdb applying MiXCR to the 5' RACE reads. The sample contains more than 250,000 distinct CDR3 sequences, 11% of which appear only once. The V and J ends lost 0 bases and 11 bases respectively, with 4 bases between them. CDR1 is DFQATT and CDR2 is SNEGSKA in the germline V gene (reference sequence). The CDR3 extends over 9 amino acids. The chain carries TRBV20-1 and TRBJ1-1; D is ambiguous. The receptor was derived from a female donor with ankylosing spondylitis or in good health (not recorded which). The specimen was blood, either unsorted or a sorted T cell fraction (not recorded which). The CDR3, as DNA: TGCAGTGCTAGAGATGAGGCTTTCTTT. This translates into CSARDEAFF.